The present entry profiles one T cell receptor beta chain with its context. This clonotype was seen many times. Its antigen is unknown. The sample holds no much larger clone one base away, and base qualities are not on file. The record originates from a study of T cells in Graves' hyperthyroidism and ophthalmopathy (dated by TCRdb to about 2019). At the level of the whole study: Peripheral blood samples were taken at initial diagnosis, before any treatment was given. After sampling, hyperthyroidism patients received methimazole starting at 30 mg daily, and ophthalmopathy patients received high-dose intravenous methylprednisolone. In addition, the study compared T-cell repertoires in thyroid tissue and in blood from over 5 Graves' hyperthyroidism patients. The paper reports TCR Vbeta CDR3 sequencing of over 120 peripheral blood samples: approximately 41 ophthalmopathy, under 80 hyperthyroidism and approximately 17 progressor patients. The approximately 90 discovery patients were randomly split 7:3 into training and test sets. Whether ophthalmopathy could be predicted prospectively was tested in an independent validation cohort made up of under 20 hyperthyroidism patients plus 17 patients who later progressed to ophthalmopathy. A discovery cohort of approximately 100 patients, about 44 with Graves' ophthalmopathy and 55 to 65 with stable Graves' hyperthyroidism, was used to find distinguishing TCR V-J signatures. Study-wide findings and limitations: No statistical method was used to fix the sample size in advance, and group allocation was not hidden from the investigators. During validation, the model predicted progression to ophthalmopathy a median of approximately 7 months ahead of onset, with almost 71% sensitivity and 72.22% specificity. Most expanded thyroid clonotypes (frequency above 0.001) were also found in blood, which suggests that blood repertoires may mirror thyroid immune responses. A 13 V-J signature model separated ophthalmopathy from stable hyperthyroidism, with about 88% sensitivity and roughly 81% specificity in cross-validation and 80%/75% in testing.

The germline V gene specifies KGHSH as CDR1 and LQKENI as CDR2. V lost 6 bases and J lost 1 base; the stretch between them is 9 bases long. The CDR3 runs 13 amino acids, cysteine and phenylalanine included. This entry keeps only the CDR3 DNA: 39 bases, framed from base 1. Stable Graves' hyperthyroidism was defined as no progression to ophthalmopathy during 18 months of follow-up. The hyperthyroidism patients were between 18 and 65 years old and newly diagnosed, with a disease duration of less than 2 months. Patients with uncontrolled infections, other autoimmune diseases, pregnancy or lactation were excluded. Diagnoses were established on the basis of clinical symptoms, serum thyroxine and TRAb, thyroid ultrasound, and orbital computed tomography. Ficoll-Paque density gradient centrifugation was used to isolate PBMCs from approximately 10 ml of fresh peripheral blood. Total RNA was extracted using Trizol reagent, and RNA quality was assessed on an Agilent 2100 Bioanalyzer.

The TCR beta CDR3 regions were amplified from RNA transcripts. For the first round of RT-PCR on the TCR CDR3, the HTBI primer set was used together with the Qiagen OneStep RT-PCR kit. Libraries were constructed in a second round of multiplex PCR, after which size selection and purification were performed. Libraries were sequenced paired-end with 100 bp reads on an Illumina HiSeq2000. The paper's processing steps were these. SOAPnuke was used to process the raw data, throwing out any read that contained adapters or uncalled bases, had a mean Phred below 15, or lacked an exact constant-primer or identifier match. High-quality paired reads were merged using COPE v1.2.5, and each unique nucleotide sequence was defined as a clonotype. Clonotypes were aligned to IMGT TRBV, TRBD and TRBJ reference segments using MiTCR v1.1. The analysis included only V-J combinations with a frequency above 0.0001, which together covered 98% to 99.2% of the repertoires. The TCS score was defined as the ratio of F50 (clonal expansion) to E x V (chaos), calculated using BLOSUM62-based TCRdist between CDR3 peptides within each V-J. Welch's t-statistics and random forest reduced roughly 500 V-J features to roughly 13, which were used in a naive Bayes classifier (R e1071). Clones were called with MiXCR by TCRdb after fastp trimmed the public reads at Q25, and only in-frame beta chains were retained. Rows with one shared CDR3 protein collapse into an entry with the most common genes and DNA. None of the V and J calls come from the authors' own analysis; TCRdb made them. The table for this sample lists hundreds of thousands of distinct CDR3 sequences; 15% to 18% of them were counted only once. The ten largest clones represent 7.5% to 9% of the sample.

The sequence came from a woman between 18 and 30 years old with Graves' hyperthyroidism. Sequenced: blood. The sequence joins TRBV18 to TRBJ1-1, with no confidently assigned D gene. The DNA sequence is as follows: TGTGCCAGCTCGCCGACAAGGAACACTGAAGCTTTCTTT. It encodes CASSPTRNTEAFF.